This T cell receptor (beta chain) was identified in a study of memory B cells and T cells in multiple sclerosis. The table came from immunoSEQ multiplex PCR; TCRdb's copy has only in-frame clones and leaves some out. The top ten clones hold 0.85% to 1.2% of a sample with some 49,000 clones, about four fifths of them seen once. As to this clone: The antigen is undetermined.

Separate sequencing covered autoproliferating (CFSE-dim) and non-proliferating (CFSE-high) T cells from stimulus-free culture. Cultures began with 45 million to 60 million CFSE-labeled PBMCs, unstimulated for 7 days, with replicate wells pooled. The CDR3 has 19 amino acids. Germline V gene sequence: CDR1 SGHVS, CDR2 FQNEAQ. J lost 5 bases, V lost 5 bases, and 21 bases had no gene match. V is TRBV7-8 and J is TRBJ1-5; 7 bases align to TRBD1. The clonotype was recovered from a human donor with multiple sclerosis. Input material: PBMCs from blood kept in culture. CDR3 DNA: TGTGCCAGCAGCCCTAATGGGGCGTGGGCAGGGGGTGGAGATCAGCCCCAGCATTTT. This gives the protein CASSPNGAWAGGGDQPQHF.